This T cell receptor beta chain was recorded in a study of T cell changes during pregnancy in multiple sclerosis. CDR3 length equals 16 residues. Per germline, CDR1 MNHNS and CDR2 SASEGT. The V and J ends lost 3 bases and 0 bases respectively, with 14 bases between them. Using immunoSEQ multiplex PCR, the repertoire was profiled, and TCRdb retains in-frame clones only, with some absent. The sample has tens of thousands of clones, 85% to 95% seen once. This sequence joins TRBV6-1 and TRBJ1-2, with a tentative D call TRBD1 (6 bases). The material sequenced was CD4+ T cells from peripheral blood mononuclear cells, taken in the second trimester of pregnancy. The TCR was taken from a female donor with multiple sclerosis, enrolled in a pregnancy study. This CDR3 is CASSERTAKANYGYTF. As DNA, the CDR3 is TGTGCCAGCAGTGAGCGGACAGCAAAAGCTAACTATGGCTACACCTTC.